The T cell receptor beta chain described here comes from a study of shared clonotypes between healthy human individuals. The V and J ends lost 1 base and 0 bases respectively, with 10 bases between them. The germline gives CDR1 SGHTA, CDR2 FQGTGA. The CDR3 totals 16 residues. Profiling relied on immunoSEQ multiplex PCR, and the TCRdb table lists in-frame clones only, not all of them. The sample records about 600,000 clones, approximately 97% being singletons. The sequence came from a woman in her 30s in good health. The chain has TRBV7-3 and TRBJ2-1; D possibly matches TRBD1 or TRBD2 (5 bases each). Sample: naive CD4+ T cells sorted from blood. Subset meaning: CD45RA+ positively selected. DNA for the CDR3: TGTGCCAGCAGCTTAATTCGAGGGGTCTCCTACAATGAGCAGTTCTTC. Translated, it gives CASSLIRGVSYNEQFF.